The following is a TCR beta chain sequence with its context. The study recruited people aged about 18 to 95 years across 20 to 30 US areas. Authors' processing steps: Amplified reference gene primers provided the basis for estimating nucleated cell counts. Generated by immunoSEQ multiplex PCR, the TCRdb table keeps only in-frame clones and is missing some. V and J calls and clone size are those listed in that table; D and trimming were worked out from the DNA. The sample consists of fewer than 200,000 clones, around 88% of them appearing once. This sample is part of a study of blood T cell repertoires in COVID-19. On the study more broadly: Donors in the United States, Italy and Spain gave samples during acute or convalescent COVID-19.

The germline V gene has CDR1 SGHTA and CDR2 FQGNSA. Trimming took 2 bases from V and 5 from J, leaving 11 bases between them. This CDR3 region has 14 residues. Specimen: PBMCs or T cells enriched from blood (not recorded which). This clonotype originated in a woman in her fifties or sixties in a cohort exposed to, infected with or recovered from COVID-19 (not recorded which). The rearrangement joins TRBV7-2 to TRBJ2-3; D gene ambiguous. The DNA for the CDR3 is TGTGCCAGCAGCTTATCCAGGTTAGGAGATACGCAGTATTTT. This codes for CASSLSRLGDTQYF.